A selection of T cell receptor beta chains follows, all from one sample in a study of cytomegalovirus exposure and HLA in healthy donors. Produced via immunoSEQ multiplex PCR; TCRdb's table is partial and in-frame only. Of 250,000 to 350,000 clones in the sample, more than 80% were seen once. Sequenced input: PBMCs. These receptors were taken from a man aged 35 to 55 in good health and CMV-seropositive. Each CDR3 is given without its conserved first and last residue. Clone size is shown for a subset of rows, as once, few, many or a class of expanded clone.

CDR3 protein,clone size,V gene,J gene
ASSQRSGSPLH,few,TRBV7-2,TRBJ1-6
ASSPDRAGANVLT,NA,TRBV27,TRBJ2-6
ASIGDRVLTDTQY,NA,TRBV28,TRBJ2-3
ASSLSGDTEAF,once,TRBV5-1,TRBJ1-1
ASSHEQGFPEAF,few,TRBV4-3,TRBJ1-1
SVPLGLAGGEQY,NA,TRBV29-1,TRBJ2-7
ASSDYPGNYGYT,NA,TRBV2,TRBJ1-2
ASSQDVAGGSYEQY,NA,TRBV4-3,TRBJ2-7
ASSQRGQGGVF,NA,TRBV4-1,TRBJ1-4
ASRLDRGISGANVLT,once,TRBV7-3,TRBJ2-6
AWSILGAPGANVLT,NA,TRBV30,TRBJ2-6
ASRPGNDNYGYT,NA,TRBV28,TRBJ1-2
ASSLPGQATGELF,NA,TRBV7-2,TRBJ2-2
ASSPSSWWSQETQY,NA,TRBV28,TRBJ2-5
ASRDELVPYEQY,NA,TRBV5-1,TRBJ2-7
ASSVAGEERDYGYT,NA,TRBV9,TRBJ1-2
SVELGTGDTEAF,NA,TRBV29-1,TRBJ1-1
ASSARSGQETQY,NA,TRBV9,TRBJ2-5
ASSLVAVYEQF,NA,TRBV5-1,TRBJ2-1
SAVTGEFDEQF,NA,TRBV29-1,TRBJ2-1
ASSTAGGAYEQY,once,TRBV19,TRBJ2-7
ASSQDRRDPGEQY,NA,TRBV4-3,TRBJ2-7
ASSQDWGGTDTQY,few,TRBV4-1,TRBJ2-3
ATSRDLWAGETDTQY,NA,TRBV15,TRBJ2-3
ASSMTGNSNQPQH,NA,TRBV9,TRBJ1-5